These 14 T cell receptor beta chains originate from one sample sequenced in a study of spatial heterogeneity in lung cancer. Time point indicated: sample taken at primary tumor resection. Whole RNA was taken from tumor, nontumor lung or frozen PBMC; it was then sequenced unsorted. Via MiXCR, TCRdb re-called the 5' RACE reads, giving one row per CDR3 protein. This sample has approximately 13,000 distinct CDR3 sequences, with approximately 4.8% found just once. Sequenced here: lung tumor tissue, sampled at surgery. The receptor set was obtained from a human donor with early-stage non-small cell lung cancer.

This clonotype was seen at least ten times. Within a library made for alpha chains, this beta chain is off target, and its count is uninformative. The chain carries TRBV11-3 and TRBJ2-5; possible D gene TRBD1, 7 bases. The length of the CDR3 is 15 residues. The germline V gene has CDR1 SGHNT and CDR2 YENEEA. The V gene lost 5 bases and the J gene lost 4 bases, with 17 bases spanning the gap. CDR3 amino acids: CASSPKGGQRETQYF. The CDR3 coding sequence is TGTGCCAGCAGCCCAAAGGGGGGACAGAGAGAGACCCAGTACTTC.

This clonotype has at least ten counts. This beta chain is off target for a library built for alpha chains, so its abundance means little. The rearrangement joins TRBV6-2 or TRBV6-3 to TRBJ2-5; 9 bases are shared with TRBD1. In germline, CDR1 is MNHEY, CDR2 SVGEGT. V trimming: 7 bases; J trimming: 5 bases; junction bases outside the gene matches: 2. This CDR3 comprises 12 residues. The CDR3 sequence: CASIGQGETQYF. As DNA, the CDR3 is TGTGCCAGCATCGGACAGGGGGAGACCCAGTACTTC.

This clonotype rates as medium-sized. This beta chain lies outside the target of a library built for alpha chains; its clone size means little. The chain links TRBV12-3 or TRBV12-4 to TRBJ2-3, with a weak D call TRBD2 (5 bases). The CDR3 sequence is 13 residues long. V was clipped by 3 bases and J by 1 base, with 5 bases between them. For the CDR3, the DNA is TGTGCCAGCAGTTTGCGGGGCACAGATACGCAGTATTTT. It translates to CASSLRGTDTQYF.

The sample holds many counts of this clonotype. This beta chain represents an off-target read in a library built for alpha chains; its size is of limited meaning. The CDR3, as DNA: TGTGCCAGCAGCTTAGCTCGGGGCCCGTACAATGAGCAGTTCTTC. This sequence encodes CASSLARGPYNEQFF. This chain connects TRBV7-9 to TRBJ2-1; D may correspond to TRBD1 or TRBD2 (5 bases each). The CDR3 sequence is 15 residues long. Trimming cost V 0 bases and J 4 bases, with 10 bases left between them. In germline, CDR1 is SEHNR, CDR2 FQNEAQ (reference sequence).

At least ten counts were recorded for this clonotype. This beta chain is a stray read from a library made for alpha chains; its abundance is not meaningful. This chain uses TRBV29-1 with TRBJ2-5; the D gene is possibly TRBD2 (7 bases). The V and J ends lost 4 bases and 1 base respectively, with 16 bases between them. There are 15 residues in the CDR3. The germline V gene has CDR1 SQVTM and CDR2 ANQGSEA. In DNA, the CDR3 is TGCAGCGTTGTGGGGGGCCGGGGGGCCCAAGAGACCCAGTACTTC. Translating gives CSVVGGRGAQETQYF.

This clonotype turned up a few times. Since the library was made to target alpha chains, this beta chain is a stray read and its abundance is not meaningful. V and J are TRBV7-3 and TRBJ2-1, with no clear D. V was trimmed by 3 bases and J by 7 bases, leaving 13 bases between them. Germline CDR1 is SGHTA and CDR2 is FQGTGA. This CDR3 has 14 amino acids. The CDR3 nucleotides are TGTGCCAGCAGCTTTGGCTGGCAGAAGAATGAGCAGTTCTTC. This encodes CASSFGWQKNEQFF.

Ten or more counts support this clonotype. A library prepared for alpha chains yielded this beta chain as an off-target read; its size is of little meaning. The V call is TRBV5-1, the J call TRBJ2-1; D tentatively fits TRBD1 or TRBD2 (5 bases each). V was cut by 4 bases and J by 12 bases, with 23 bases left in between. Germline CDR1 and CDR2: SGHRS and YFSETQ. The CDR3 runs 15 residues. The CDR3: CASSTGTANHLGQFF. The CDR3 DNA sequence: TGCGCCAGCAGCACCGGGACGGCTAACCATTTGGGGCAGTTCTTC.

This clonotype was picked up many times. A library made for alpha chains picked up this beta chain off target, so its size means little. V is TRBV7-2 and J is TRBJ1-1; D uncertain. Germline V gene lookup returns CDR1 SGHTA and CDR2 FQGNSA. The CDR3 contains 13 residues. Between the trimmed V and J ends, which lost 0 bases and 7 bases, there was a span of 9 bases. In nucleotides, the CDR3 is TGTGCCAGCAGCTTAGCGCTCTACAGTGAAGCTTTCTTT. It translates to CASSLALYSEAFF.

This clonotype was seen repeatedly, ten times or more. This beta chain is off target for a library built for alpha chains, so its abundance means little. The rearrangement uses TRBV11-2 and TRBJ2-5; D is ambiguous. CDR1 and CDR2 from the germline V gene are SGHAT and FQNNGV. The CDR3 loop spans 11 amino acids. Trimming cost V 7 bases and J 3 bases, with 6 bases left between them. The CDR3 here is CASKIEETQYF. As DNA, the CDR3 is TGTGCCAGCAAAATAGAAGAGACCCAGTACTTC.

This clonotype was seen repeatedly, ten times or more. This beta chain came through as a stray read in a library set up for alpha chains, and its size says little. V and J are TRBV30 and TRBJ1-1, with D uncertain. The CDR3 consists of 13 residues. Germline V gives CDR1 GTSNPN, CDR2 SVGIG (reference sequence). Between the trimmed V and J ends, which lost 3 bases and 4 bases, there was a span of 12 bases. The CDR3 protein is CAWSLGQPTEAFF. CDR3 DNA: TGTGCCTGGAGCCTCGGGCAGCCCACTGAAGCTTTCTTT.

This clonotype is labeled as medium-sized (0.01 to 0.1%). A library prepared for alpha chains yielded this beta chain as an off-target read; its size is of little meaning. The rearrangement joins TRBV7-8 to TRBJ1-2, with D uncertain. The CDR3 runs 13 residues. Germline loops: CDR1 SGHVS, CDR2 FQNEAQ. Trimming stripped 5 bases from V and 3 bases from J, with 10 bases between. Written as DNA, the CDR3 is TGTGCCAGCAGCAACCTAACCGACTATGGCTACACCTTC. Translated, it gives CASSNLTDYGYTF.

Ten or more counts support this clonotype. Within a library made for alpha chains, this beta chain is off target, and its count is uninformative. This sequence joins TRBV27 and TRBJ2-3, with TRBD1 as a possible D gene (6 bases). Deletions cut 5 bases from V and 6 bases from J, with 24 bases between. Germline V gene lookup returns CDR1 MNHEY and CDR2 SMNVEV (reference sequence). The CDR3 has 17 amino acids. The CDR3 DNA is TGTGCCAGCAGTGCAATCCTTGGGACATCAAATAAGGATACGCAGTATTTT. Its protein is CASSAILGTSNKDTQYF.

In its sample, this clonotype was seen many times. The library was prepared for alpha chains; this beta chain is a stray read, so its frequency means little. V gene TRBV6-2 or TRBV6-3 combines with J gene TRBJ2-1, with 8 positions matching TRBD1. The trim removed 6 bases at V and 6 bases at J, leaving 10 bases unmatched. Germline V gene sequence: CDR1 MNHEY, CDR2 SVGEGT. The CDR3 has 15 amino acids. CDR3 in amino acids: CASSPRTGFGNEQFF. CDR3 nucleotide sequence: TGTGCCAGCAGCCCAAGGACAGGGTTCGGCAATGAGCAGTTCTTC.

This clonotype is termed medium-sized. Within a library made for alpha chains, this beta chain is off target, and its count is uninformative. The chain uses TRBV27 and TRBJ1-1; D is uncertain. The CDR3 runs to 14 residues. Germline assignment: CDR1 MNHEY and CDR2 SMNVEV (reference sequence). The V end was cut by 4 bases, the J end by 3 bases, with 12 bases between. The CDR3 DNA is TGTGCCAGCAGTTCAACGGGGAAAGACACTGAAGCTTTCTTT. Protein sequence: CASSSTGKDTEAFF.